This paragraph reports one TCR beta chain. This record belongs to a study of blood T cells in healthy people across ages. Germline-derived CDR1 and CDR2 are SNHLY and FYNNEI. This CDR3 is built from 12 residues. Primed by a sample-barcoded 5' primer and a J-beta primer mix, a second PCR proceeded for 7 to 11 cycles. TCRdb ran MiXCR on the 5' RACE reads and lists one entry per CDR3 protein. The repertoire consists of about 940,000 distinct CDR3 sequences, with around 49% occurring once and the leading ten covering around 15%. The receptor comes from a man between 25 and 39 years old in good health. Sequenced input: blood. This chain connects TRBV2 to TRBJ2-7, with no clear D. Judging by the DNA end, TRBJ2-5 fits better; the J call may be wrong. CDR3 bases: TGTGCCAGCAGTGAAGCCAAAGAGACCCAGTACTTC. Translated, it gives CASSEAKETQYF.